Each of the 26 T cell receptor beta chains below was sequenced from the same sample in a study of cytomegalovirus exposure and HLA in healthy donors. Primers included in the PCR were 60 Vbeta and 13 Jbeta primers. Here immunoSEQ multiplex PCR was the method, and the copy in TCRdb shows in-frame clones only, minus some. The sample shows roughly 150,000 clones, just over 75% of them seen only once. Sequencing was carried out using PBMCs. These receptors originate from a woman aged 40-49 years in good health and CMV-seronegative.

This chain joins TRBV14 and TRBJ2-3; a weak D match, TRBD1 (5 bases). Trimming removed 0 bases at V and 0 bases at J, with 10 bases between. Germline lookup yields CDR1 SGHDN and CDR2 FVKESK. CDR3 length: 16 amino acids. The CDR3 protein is CASSQDQGKSTDTQYF. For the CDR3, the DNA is TGTGCCAGCAGCCAAGATCAGGGTAAAAGCACAGATACGCAGTATTTT.

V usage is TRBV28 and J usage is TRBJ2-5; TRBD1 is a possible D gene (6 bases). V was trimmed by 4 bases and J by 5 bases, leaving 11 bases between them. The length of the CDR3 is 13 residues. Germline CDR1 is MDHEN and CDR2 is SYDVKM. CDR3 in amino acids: CASSSGGGETQYF. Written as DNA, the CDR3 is TGTGCCAGCAGTTCTGGGGGCGGGGAGACCCAGTACTTC.

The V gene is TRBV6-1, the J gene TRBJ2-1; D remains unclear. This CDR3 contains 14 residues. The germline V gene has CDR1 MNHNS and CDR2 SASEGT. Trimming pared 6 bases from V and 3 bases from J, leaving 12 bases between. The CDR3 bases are TGTGCCAGCAGCCTACCGACTGGCTACAATGAGCAGTTCTTC. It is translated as CASSLPTGYNEQFF.

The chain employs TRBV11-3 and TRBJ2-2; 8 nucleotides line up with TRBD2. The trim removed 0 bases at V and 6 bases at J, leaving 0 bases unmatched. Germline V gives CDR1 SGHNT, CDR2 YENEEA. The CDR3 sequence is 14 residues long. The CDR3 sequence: CASSLDGGAGELFF. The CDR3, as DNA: TGTGCCAGCAGCTTAGACGGGGGGGCCGGGGAGCTGTTTTTT.

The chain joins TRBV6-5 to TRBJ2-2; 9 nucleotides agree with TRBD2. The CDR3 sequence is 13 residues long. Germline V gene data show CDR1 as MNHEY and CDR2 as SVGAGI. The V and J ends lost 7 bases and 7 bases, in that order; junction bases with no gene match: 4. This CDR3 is CASTNSGSGELFF. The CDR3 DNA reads TGTGCCAGCACCAATAGCGGGAGCGGGGAGCTGTTTTTT.

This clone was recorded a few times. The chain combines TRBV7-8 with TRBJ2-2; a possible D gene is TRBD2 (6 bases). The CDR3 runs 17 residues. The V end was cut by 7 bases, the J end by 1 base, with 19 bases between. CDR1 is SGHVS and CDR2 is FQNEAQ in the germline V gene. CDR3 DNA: TGTGCCAGCACTCGATCCTCCTCTAGCGTGAACACCGGGGAGCTGTTTTTT. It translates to CASTRSSSSVNTGELFF.

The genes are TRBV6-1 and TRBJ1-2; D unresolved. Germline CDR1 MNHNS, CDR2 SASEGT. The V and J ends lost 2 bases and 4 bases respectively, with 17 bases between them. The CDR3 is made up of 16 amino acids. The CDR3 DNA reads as TGTGCCAGCAGTGAAAGTCCGGCGGCAGACCCCTATGGCTACACCTTC. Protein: CASSESPAADPYGYTF.

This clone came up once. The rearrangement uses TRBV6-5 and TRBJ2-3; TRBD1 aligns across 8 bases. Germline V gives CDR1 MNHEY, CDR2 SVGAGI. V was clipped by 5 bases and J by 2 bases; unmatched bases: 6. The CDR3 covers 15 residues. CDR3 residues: CASSPQGEITDTQYF. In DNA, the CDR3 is TGTGCCAGCAGTCCACAGGGGGAAATCACAGATACGCAGTATTTT.

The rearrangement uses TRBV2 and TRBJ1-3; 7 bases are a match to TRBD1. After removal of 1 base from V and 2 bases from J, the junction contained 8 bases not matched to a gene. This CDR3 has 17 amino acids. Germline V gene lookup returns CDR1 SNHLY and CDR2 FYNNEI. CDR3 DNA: TGTGCCAGCAGTGAAGGACCGGGACAGCCTACTGGAAACACCATATATTTT. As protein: CASSEGPGQPTGNTIYF.

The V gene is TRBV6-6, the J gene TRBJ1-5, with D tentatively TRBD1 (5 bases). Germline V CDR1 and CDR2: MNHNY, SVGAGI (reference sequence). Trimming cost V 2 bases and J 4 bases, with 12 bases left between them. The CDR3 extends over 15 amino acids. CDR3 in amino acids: CASSYGAPQNQPQHF. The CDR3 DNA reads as TGTGCCAGCAGTTACGGGGCCCCCCAGAATCAGCCCCAGCATTTT.

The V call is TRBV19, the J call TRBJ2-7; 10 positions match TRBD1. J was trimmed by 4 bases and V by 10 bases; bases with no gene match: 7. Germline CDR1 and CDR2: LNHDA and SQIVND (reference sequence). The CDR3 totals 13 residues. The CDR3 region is CATGTGAVYEQYF. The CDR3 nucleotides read TGTGCCACTGGGACAGGGGCAGTGTACGAGCAGTACTTC.

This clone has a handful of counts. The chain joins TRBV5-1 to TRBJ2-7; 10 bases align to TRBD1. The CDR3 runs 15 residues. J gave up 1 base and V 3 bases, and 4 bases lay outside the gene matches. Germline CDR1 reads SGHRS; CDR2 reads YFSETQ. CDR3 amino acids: CASSSRDRGSYEQYF. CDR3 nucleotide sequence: TGCGCCAGCAGCTCCCGGGACAGGGGTTCCTACGAGCAGTACTTC.

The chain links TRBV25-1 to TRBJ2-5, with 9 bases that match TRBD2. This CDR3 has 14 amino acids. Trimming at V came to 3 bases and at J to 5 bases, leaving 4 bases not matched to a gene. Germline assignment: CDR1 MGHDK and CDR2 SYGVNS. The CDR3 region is CASSDGGLAETQYF. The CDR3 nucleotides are TGTGCCAGCAGTGATGGGGGACTAGCCGAGACCCAGTACTTC.

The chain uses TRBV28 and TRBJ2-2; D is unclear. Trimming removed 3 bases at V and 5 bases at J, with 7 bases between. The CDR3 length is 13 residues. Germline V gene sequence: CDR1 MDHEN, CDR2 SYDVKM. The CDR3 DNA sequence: TGTGCCAGCAGTTTCATTAGAACCGGGGAGCTGTTTTTT. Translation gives CASSFIRTGELFF.

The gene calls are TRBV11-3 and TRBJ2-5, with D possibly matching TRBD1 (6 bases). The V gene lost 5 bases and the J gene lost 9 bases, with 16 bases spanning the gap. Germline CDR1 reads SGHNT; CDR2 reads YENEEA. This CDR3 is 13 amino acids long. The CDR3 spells CASSGGPDRAQYF. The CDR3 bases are TGTGCCAGCAGCGGGGGCCCAGACCGGGCCCAGTACTTC.

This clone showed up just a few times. CDR3 sequence: CASSLEQGAAEAFF. The DNA for the CDR3 is TGTGCCAGCAGCTTAGAACAGGGGGCCGCTGAAGCTTTCTTT. The chain employs TRBV7-9 and TRBJ1-1; 9 bases agree with TRBD1. This CDR3 spans 14 amino acids. Germline V CDR1 and CDR2: SEHNR, FQNEAQ (reference sequence). The V and J ends lost 1 base and 6 bases, in that order; junction bases with no gene match: 3.

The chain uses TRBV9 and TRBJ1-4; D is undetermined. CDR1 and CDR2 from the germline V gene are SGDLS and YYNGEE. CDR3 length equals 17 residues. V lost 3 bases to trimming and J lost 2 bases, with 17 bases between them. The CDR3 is CASSDGSGVGTNEKLFF. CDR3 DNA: TGTGCCAGCAGCGATGGGTCCGGGGTCGGGACTAATGAAAAACTGTTTTTT.

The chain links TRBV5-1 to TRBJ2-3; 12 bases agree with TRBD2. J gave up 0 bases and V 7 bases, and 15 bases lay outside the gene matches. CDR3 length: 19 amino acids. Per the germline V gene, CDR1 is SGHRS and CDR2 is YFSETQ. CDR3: CASCPGGPSGRVSTDTQYF. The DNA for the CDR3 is TGCGCCAGCTGTCCAGGAGGGCCTAGCGGGAGGGTTAGCACAGATACGCAGTATTTT. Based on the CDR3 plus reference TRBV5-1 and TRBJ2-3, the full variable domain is KAGVTQTPRYLIKTRGQQVTLSCSPISGHRSVSWYQQTPGQGLQFLFEYFSETQRNKGNFPGRFSGRQFSNSRSEMNVSTLELGDSALYLCASCPGGPSGRVSTDTQYFGPGTRLTVL.

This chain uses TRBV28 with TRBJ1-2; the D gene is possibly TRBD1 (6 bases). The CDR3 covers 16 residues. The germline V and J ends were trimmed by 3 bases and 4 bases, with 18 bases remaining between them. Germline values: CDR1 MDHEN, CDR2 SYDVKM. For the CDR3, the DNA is TGTGCCAGCAGTTTCAGCGGGGGGCTTTCGGGCTATGGCTACACCTTC. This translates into CASSFSGGLSGYGYTF.

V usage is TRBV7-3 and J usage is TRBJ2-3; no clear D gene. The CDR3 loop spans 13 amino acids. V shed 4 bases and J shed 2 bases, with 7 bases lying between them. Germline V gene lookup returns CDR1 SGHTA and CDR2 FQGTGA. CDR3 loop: CASSSLLTDTQYF. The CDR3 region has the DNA TGTGCCAGCAGCTCACTACTCACAGATACGCAGTATTTT.

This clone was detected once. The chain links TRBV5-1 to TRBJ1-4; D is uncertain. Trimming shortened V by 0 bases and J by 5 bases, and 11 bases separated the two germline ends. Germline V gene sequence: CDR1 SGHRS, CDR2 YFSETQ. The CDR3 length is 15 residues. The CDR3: CASSLEGSGNEKLFF. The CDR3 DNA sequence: TGCGCCAGCAGCTTGGAGGGCAGCGGGAATGAAAAACTGTTTTTT.

In DNA form, the CDR3 reads TGTGCCAGCAGTCCAGGGCCCTACGAGCAGTACTTC. Protein sequence: CASSPGPYEQYF. The chain recombines TRBV27 with TRBJ2-7; possibly TRBD1 for D (5 bases). Between the trimmed V and J ends, which lost 5 bases and 2 bases, there was a span of 7 bases. Per the germline V gene, CDR1 is MNHEY and CDR2 is SMNVEV (reference sequence). CDR3 size: 12 residues.

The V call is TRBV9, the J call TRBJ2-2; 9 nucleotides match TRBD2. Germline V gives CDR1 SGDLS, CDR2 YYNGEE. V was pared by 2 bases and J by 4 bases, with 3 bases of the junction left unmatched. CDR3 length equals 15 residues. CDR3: CASSVSGSPTGELFF. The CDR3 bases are TGTGCCAGCAGCGTTAGCGGGAGTCCCACCGGGGAGCTGTTTTTT.

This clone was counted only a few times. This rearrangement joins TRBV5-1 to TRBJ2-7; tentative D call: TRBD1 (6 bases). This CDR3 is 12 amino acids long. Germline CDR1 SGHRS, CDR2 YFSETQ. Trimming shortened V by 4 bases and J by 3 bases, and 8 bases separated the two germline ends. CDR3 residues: CASSTDSYEQYF. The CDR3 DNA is TGCGCCAGCAGCACGGACAGCTACGAGCAGTACTTC.

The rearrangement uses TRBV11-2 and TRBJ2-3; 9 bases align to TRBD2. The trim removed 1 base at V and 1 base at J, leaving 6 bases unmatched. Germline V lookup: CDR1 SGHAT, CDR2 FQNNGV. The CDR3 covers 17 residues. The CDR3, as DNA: TGTGCCAGCAGCTTAGGTGTGGCGGGAGGGGGCACAGATACGCAGTATTTT. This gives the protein CASSLGVAGGGTDTQYF.

CDR3 sequence reads: CAINRDRVYNEQFF. DNA of the CDR3: TGTGCCATTAACCGGGACAGGGTCTACAATGAGCAGTTCTTC. J is TRBJ2-1 and V is TRBV10-3; 9 bases are shared with TRBD1. The CDR3 runs to 14 residues. Germline trimming cut 9 bases from V and 3 bases from J; bases unmatched to any gene: 6. From germline, CDR1 is ENHRY and CDR2 SYGVKD.